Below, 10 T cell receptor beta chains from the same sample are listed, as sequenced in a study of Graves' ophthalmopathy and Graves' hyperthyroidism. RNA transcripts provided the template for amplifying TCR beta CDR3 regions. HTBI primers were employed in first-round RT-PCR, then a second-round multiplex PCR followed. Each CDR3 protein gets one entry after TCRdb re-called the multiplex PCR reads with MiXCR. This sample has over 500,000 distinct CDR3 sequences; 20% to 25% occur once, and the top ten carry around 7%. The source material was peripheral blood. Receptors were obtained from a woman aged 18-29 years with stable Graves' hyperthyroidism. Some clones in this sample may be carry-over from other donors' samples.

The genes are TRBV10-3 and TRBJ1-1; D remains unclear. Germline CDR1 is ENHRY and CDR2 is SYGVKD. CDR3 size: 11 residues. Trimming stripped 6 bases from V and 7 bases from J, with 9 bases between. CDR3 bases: TGTGCCATCAGCCGCGGGAATGAAGCTTTCTTT. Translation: CAISRGNEAFF.

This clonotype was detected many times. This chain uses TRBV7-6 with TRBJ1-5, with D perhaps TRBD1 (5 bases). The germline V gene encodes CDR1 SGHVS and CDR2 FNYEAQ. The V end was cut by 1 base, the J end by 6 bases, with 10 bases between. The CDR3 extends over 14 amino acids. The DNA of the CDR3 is TGTGCCAGCAGCTTAGTGGCAGGGAGTCAGCCCCAGCATTTT. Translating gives CASSLVAGSQPQHF. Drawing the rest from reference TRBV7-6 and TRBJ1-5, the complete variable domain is GAGVSQSPRYKVTKRGQDVALRCDPISGHVSLYWYRQALGQGPEFLTYFNYEAQQDKSGLPNDRFSAERPEGSISTLTIQRTEQRDSAMYRCASSLVAGSQPQHFGDGTRLSIL.

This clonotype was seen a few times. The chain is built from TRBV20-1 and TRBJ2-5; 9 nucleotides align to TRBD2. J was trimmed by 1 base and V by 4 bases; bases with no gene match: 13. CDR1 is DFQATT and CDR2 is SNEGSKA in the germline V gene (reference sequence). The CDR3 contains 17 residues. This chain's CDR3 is CSAKGGGSGSFQETQYF. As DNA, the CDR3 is TGCAGTGCTAAAGGGGGGGGTAGCGGGAGTTTCCAAGAGACCCAGTACTTC.

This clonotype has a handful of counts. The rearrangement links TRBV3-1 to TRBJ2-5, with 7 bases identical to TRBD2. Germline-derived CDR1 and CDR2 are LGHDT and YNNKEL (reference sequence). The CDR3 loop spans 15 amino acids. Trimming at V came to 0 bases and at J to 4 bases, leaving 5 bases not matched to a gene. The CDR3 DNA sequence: TGTGCCAGCAGCCAAGACGCGGGAGAGCGAGAGACCCAGTACTTC. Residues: CASSQDAGERETQYF.

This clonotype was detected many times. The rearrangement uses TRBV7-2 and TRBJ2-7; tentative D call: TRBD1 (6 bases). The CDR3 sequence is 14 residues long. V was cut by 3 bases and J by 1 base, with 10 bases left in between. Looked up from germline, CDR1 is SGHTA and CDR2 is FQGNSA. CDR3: CASSFLGQSYEQYF. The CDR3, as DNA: TGTGCCAGCAGCTTCTTAGGACAGTCCTACGAGCAGTACTTC.

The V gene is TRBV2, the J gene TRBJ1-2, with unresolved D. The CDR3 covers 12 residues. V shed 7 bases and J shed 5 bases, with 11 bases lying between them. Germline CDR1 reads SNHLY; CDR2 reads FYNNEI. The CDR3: CASKFIGYGYTF. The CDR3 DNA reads TGTGCCAGCAAGTTCATCGGGTATGGCTACACCTTC. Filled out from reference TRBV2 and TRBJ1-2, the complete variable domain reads EPEVTQTPSHQVTQMGQEVILRCVPISNHLYFYWYRQILGQKVEFLVSFYNNEISEKSEIFDDQFSVERPDGSNFTLKIRSTKLEDSAMYFCASKFIGYGYTFGSGTRLTVV.

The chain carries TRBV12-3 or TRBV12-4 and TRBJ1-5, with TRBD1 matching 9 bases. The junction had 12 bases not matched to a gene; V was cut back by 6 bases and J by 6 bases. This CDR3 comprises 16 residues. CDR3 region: CASRDNRGLSGQPQHF. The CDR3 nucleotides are TGTGCCAGCAGAGATAACAGGGGGCTGTCTGGTCAGCCCCAGCATTTT.

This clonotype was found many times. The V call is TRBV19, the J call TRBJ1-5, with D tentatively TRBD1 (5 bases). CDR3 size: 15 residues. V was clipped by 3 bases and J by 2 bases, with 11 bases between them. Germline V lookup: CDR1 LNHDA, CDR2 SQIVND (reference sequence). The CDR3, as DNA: TGTGCCAGTAGTATTTGGGGGAAGGGCAATCAGCCCCAGCATTTT. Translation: CASSIWGKGNQPQHF.

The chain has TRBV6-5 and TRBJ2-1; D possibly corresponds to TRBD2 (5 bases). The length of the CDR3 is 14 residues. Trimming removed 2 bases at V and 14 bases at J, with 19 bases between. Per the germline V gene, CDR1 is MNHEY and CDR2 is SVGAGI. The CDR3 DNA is TGTGCCAGCAGTTACGAGACTTCTCGAAGGGAGAAGTTCTTC. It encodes CASSYETSRREKFF.

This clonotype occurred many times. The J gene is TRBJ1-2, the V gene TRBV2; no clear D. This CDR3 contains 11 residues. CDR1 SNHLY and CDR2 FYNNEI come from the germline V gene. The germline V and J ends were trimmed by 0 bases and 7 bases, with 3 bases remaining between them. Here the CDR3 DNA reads TGTGCCAGCAGTGAAGCTCCTGGCTACACCTTC. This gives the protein CASSEAPGYTF.